One and the same sample provided the 9 T cell receptor beta chains below, sequenced in a study of CD4 T cells in relation to SARS-CoV-2 and coronaviruses. Before the COVID-19 pandemic, during about 2011-2019, CD4+ T cells were taken from unexposed donors. CD4+ T cells were isolated from the cells after 10 days of culture. The antigens for these receptors are not known. TCRdb keeps only in-frame clones here, not all; method: immunoSEQ multiplex PCR. Of about 21,000 clones listed, less than 80% were seen once; the top ten hold approximately 16%. Sequencing was done on a sample of CD4+ T cells from PBMCs, cultured in vitro. The source is a human donor in good health.

The V and J genes are TRBV5-5 and TRBJ1-1, with a possible D match to TRBD1 (6 bases). The CDR3 contains 14 residues. From germline, CDR1 is SGHKS and CDR2 YYEKEE (reference sequence). Trimming stripped 4 bases from V and 4 bases from J, with 14 bases between. The CDR3 loop reads CASSLPGGATEAFF. In nucleotides, the CDR3 is TGTGCCAGCAGCCTACCTGGGGGGGCCACTGAAGCTTTCTTT.

J is TRBJ2-1 and V is TRBV12-5; 7 bases fit TRBD1. V lost 2 bases and J lost 1; bases outside the gene matches: 5. CDR3 length: 16 amino acids. Germline values: CDR1 LGHNT, CDR2 FRNRAP. The CDR3 bases are TGTGCTAGTGGTTTGAGACAGGGCAGATCCTACAATGAGCAGTTCTTC. Translated, it gives CASGLRQGRSYNEQFF. The whole variable domain, filled in from reference TRBV12-5 and TRBJ2-1, reads DARVTQTPRHKVTEMGQEVTMRCQPILGHNTVFWYRQTMMQGLELLAYFRNRAPLDDSGMPKDRFSAEMPDATLATLKIQPSEPRDSAVYFCASGLRQGRSYNEQFFGPGTRLTVL.

This clone has more than one count but fewer than ten. The gene calls are TRBV4-1 and TRBJ2-4, with 8 positions matching TRBD1. The CDR3 has 16 amino acids. The ends lost 1 base at V and 8 bases at J; junction bases unmatched: 10. Germline CDR1 is MGHRA and CDR2 is YSYEKL. The CDR3 DNA follows: TGCGCCAGCAGCCAAGGGGTTGGACAGGGTGCGGACATTCAGTACTTC. Protein: CASSQGVGQGADIQYF.

This chain joins TRBV3-1 (or the pseudogene TRBV3-2) and TRBJ2-7; D unresolved. Trimming removed 1 base at V and 6 bases at J, with 10 bases between. The CDR3 is 13 residues long. Germline CDR1 is LGHDT and CDR2 is YNNKEL (reference sequence). The CDR3: CASSQGWDSEQYF. In nucleotides, the CDR3 is TGTGCCAGCAGCCAAGGTTGGGATAGCGAGCAGTACTTC.

The rearrangement links TRBV3-1 (or the pseudogene TRBV3-2) to TRBJ2-3, with D maybe TRBD2 (7 bases). Trimming took off 2 bases at V and 4 bases at J, with 10 bases between the two ends. CDR1 and CDR2 from the germline V gene are LGHDT and YNNKEL (reference sequence). The CDR3 is 14 residues long. The CDR3 reads CASSQRGRADTQYF. CDR3 coding DNA: TGTGCCAGCAGCCAAAGGGGGAGGGCAGATACGCAGTATTTT.

The chain combines TRBV6-5 with TRBJ2-1; TRBD1 matches 11 bases. V was pared by 7 bases and J by 3 bases, with 5 bases of the junction left unmatched. The CDR3 is 15 residues long. The germline V gene encodes CDR1 MNHEY and CDR2 SVGAGI. The CDR3 nucleotides read TGTGCCAGCATTTGGACAGGGGGCGTCTACAATGAGCAGTTCTTC. Translating gives CASIWTGGVYNEQFF.

This clone was seen more than once but under ten times. The chain joins TRBV28 to TRBJ1-3; D is possibly TRBD1 (6 bases). Germline CDR1 is MDHEN and CDR2 is SYDVKM. V lost 6 bases to trimming and J lost 5 bases, with 20 bases between them. The length of the CDR3 is 16 residues. Written as DNA, the CDR3 is TGTGCCAGCAGAGGGGGGACCTCTGTGAGAAGAAACACCATATATTTT. Translation: CASRGGTSVRRNTIYF.

The V call is TRBV4-1, the J call TRBJ2-6; 11 bases fit TRBD2. This CDR3 region has 19 residues. The germline V gene encodes CDR1 MGHRA and CDR2 YSYEKL. J gave up 2 bases and V 1 base, and 7 bases lay outside the gene matches. This CDR3 reads CASSQVLTSGSTGANVLTF. In nucleotides, the CDR3 is TGCGCCAGCAGCCAAGTCTTAACTAGCGGGAGTACTGGGGCCAACGTCCTGACTTTC.

This clone was observed a few times. The genes are TRBV7-6 and TRBJ2-1; possibly TRBD2 for D (6 bases). The CDR3 covers 16 residues. Trimming took off 2 bases at V and 1 base at J, with 12 bases between the two ends. CDR1 and CDR2 (germline): SGHVS, FNYEAQ. The CDR3 here is CASSLIGGASYNEQFF. The CDR3 DNA reads as TGTGCCAGCAGCTTAATCGGCGGGGCGTCCTACAATGAGCAGTTCTTC.